This T cell receptor beta chain was identified in a study of blood T cell repertoires in COVID-19. Study in general: Samples taken during acute and convalescent COVID-19 were collected in the United States, Italy and Spain. T cells, B-cell-depleted T cells, or PBMCs provided the cDNA or gDNA that served as material.

The authors' processing: Cell counts per sample came from amplifying reference gene primers. Libraries were prepared by immunoSEQ multiplex PCR; TCRdb keeps only in-frame clonotypes and omits some of them. The V and J calls and clone size come from that table; D and trimming were worked out from the DNA. The table shows 90,000 to 150,000 clones, with around 77% occurring only once. The germline V gene has CDR1 SGHRS and CDR2 YFSETQ. V lost 3 bases and J lost 7, with 19 bases in between. The CDR3 length is 15 residues. This rearrangement joins TRBV5-1 to TRBJ1-2; D is uncertain. This sequence originates from a human donor in a cohort sampled during active COVID-19. The sample comprised peripheral blood. CDR3 region: CASSSLDRESGGYTF. CDR3 in DNA: TGCGCCAGCAGCTCCCTGGACCGAGAGAGCGGTGGCTACACCTTC.